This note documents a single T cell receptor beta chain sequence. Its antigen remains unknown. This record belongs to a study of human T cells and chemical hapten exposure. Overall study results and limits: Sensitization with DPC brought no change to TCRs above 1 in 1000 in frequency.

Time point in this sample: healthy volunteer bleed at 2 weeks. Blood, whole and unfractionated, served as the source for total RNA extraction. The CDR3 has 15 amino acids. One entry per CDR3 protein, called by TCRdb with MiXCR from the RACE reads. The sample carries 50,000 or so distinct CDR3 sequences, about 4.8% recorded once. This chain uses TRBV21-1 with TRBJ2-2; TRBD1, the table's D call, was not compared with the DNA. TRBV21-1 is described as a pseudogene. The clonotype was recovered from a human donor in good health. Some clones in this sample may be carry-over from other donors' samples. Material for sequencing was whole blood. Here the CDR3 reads CASSRGHRVTGELFF. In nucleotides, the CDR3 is TGTGCCAGCAGTCGAGGGCACAGGGTAACCGGGGAGCTGTTTTTT.